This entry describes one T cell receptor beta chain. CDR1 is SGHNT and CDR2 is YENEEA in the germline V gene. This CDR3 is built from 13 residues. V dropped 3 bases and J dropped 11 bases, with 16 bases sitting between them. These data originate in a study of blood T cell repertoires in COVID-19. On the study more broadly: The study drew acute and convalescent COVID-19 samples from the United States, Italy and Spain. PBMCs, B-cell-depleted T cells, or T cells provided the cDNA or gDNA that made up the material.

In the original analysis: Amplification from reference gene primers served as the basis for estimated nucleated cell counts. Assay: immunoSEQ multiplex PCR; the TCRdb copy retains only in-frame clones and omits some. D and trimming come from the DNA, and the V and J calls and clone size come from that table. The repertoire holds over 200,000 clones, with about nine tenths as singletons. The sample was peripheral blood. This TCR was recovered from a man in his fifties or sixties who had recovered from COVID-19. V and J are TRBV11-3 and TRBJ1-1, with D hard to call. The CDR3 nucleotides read TGTGCCAGCAGCTTGGGTACGAGAGGAGAGGCTTTCTTT. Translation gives CASSLGTRGEAFF.